This TCR beta chain derives from a study of PD-1 blockade in classical Hodgkin lymphoma. Study as a whole: Nivolumab 3 mg/kg was given intravenously every 2 weeks. Study results and caveats: Newly diagnosed patients were reported to start with lower TCR diversity than healthy donors. Among the patients, those starting nivolumab under 1 year after ASCT were excluded. What caused the repertoire differences, perhaps disease activity or prior therapy, remains undefined.

Repertoires were generated with immunoSEQ multiplex PCR, while TCRdb's copy carries only in-frame clones and drops some. Here the sample spans some 6,800 clones, around 80% being singletons. Relapse was seen in all patients after autologous stem cell transplantation, and brentuximab vedotin exposure was variable. Remarks on this clone: Its target is unknown.

Trimming at V came to 7 bases and at J to 0 bases, leaving 10 bases not matched to a gene. CDR1 is LGHNA, CDR2 YNFKEQ, per germline. This CDR3 region has 16 residues. The chain is built from TRBV4-2 and TRBJ2-3, with 7 nucleotides matching TRBD2. The specimen was peripheral blood mononuclear cells (PBMCs), collected at baseline. The receptor was isolated from a human donor with classical Hodgkin lymphoma. The CDR3 nucleotides are TGTGCCAGCACCCTAGGTACTAGCGCTAGCACAGATACGCAGTATTTT. It encodes CASTLGTSASTDTQYF.